Included here is one T cell receptor (beta chain) sequence, with context. The antigen is undetermined. This sample also contains other DNA sequences that code for the same CDR3. TCRdb keeps only in-frame clones here, not all; method: immunoSEQ multiplex PCR. The data contain 3,000 to 4,500 clones, over 55% of them seen just once; the ten biggest clones take up about 11%. This sample is part of a study of graft-versus-host responses after intestinal transplantation. Lymphocytes (intraepithelial and lamina propria) were released by processing the graft tissue. Whole-study results and caveats: Analysis identified GvH clones in recipient marrow, with some appearing first in ileum or blood.

Germline trimming cut 6 bases from V and 1 base from J; bases unmatched to any gene: 7. Germline values: CDR1 LNHDA, CDR2 SQIVND (reference sequence). This CDR3 is built from 16 residues. The V and J genes are TRBV19 and TRBJ2-3, with TRBD1 identical over 10 bases. The clonotype originates from a human patient who received an intestinal transplant, so some T cells may come from the graft donor. The source was ileum tissue, collected approximately 960 days after intestinal transplantation. The CDR3 bases are TGTGCCAGTAGCAAGACCGGGACAGGGGGCACAGATACGCAGTATTTT. The encoded protein is CASSKTGTGGTDTQYF.